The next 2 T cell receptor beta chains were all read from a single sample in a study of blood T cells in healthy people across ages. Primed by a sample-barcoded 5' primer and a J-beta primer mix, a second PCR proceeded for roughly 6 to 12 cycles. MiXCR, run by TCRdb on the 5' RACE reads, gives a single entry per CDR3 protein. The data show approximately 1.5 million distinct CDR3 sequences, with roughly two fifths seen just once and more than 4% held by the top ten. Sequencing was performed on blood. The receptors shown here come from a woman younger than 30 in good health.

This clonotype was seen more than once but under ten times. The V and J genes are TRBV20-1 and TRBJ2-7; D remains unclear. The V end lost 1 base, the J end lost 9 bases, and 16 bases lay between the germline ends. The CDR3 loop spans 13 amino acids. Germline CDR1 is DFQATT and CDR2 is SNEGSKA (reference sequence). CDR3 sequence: CSARVSLQTGQYF. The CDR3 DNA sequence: TGCAGTGCTAGAGTCTCACTTCAAACTGGGCAGTACTTC.

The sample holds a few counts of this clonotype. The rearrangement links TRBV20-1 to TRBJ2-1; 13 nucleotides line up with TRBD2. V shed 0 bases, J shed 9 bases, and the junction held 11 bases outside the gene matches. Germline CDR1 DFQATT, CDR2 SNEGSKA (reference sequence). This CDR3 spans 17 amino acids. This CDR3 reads CSARDRSGRLAGGEQFF. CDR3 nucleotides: TGCAGTGCTAGAGATCGGTCAGGGAGACTAGCGGGAGGTGAGCAGTTCTTC.